Included here is one TCR beta chain sequence, with context. This sample was included in a study of blood T cell repertoires in COVID-19. Study as a whole: From T cells, B-cell-depleted T cells, or PBMCs came the material, which was cDNA or gDNA.

The V gene's germline CDR1 is MNHNY and CDR2 SVGAGI (reference sequence). V lost 5 bases and J 1 base, leaving 11 bases between the germline ends. CDR3 size: 14 residues. Ages ranged from 18 to 89 years, with residence in fewer than 25 US areas. Participant reports of clinical history set cohort assignment. Two negative PCRs, clearance, or symptom resolution had been documented for recovered Cohort 3 donors. The table came from immunoSEQ multiplex PCR; TCRdb's copy has only in-frame clones and leaves some out. Of around 250,000 clones in the sample, 75% to 90% were seen once. Sequencing was done on a sample of PBMCs or T cells enriched from blood (not recorded which). This chain connects TRBV6-6 to TRBJ1-2; possible D gene TRBD1, 6 bases. The origin of this receptor is a woman in her 50s who had recovered from COVID-19. CDR3 loop: CASSPPQGNYGYTF. CDR3 bases: TGTGCCAGCAGTCCTCCACAGGGTAACTATGGCTACACCTTC.